The rows below give T cell receptor beta chains drawn from one sample of a study of Ad26.COV2.S vaccination and SARS-CoV-2 variants. Sequencing was performed with immunoSEQ multiplex PCR; in TCRdb, only in-frame clones are kept and a portion is missing. The repertoire includes around 450,000 clones, 89% of them detected once, and approximately 2.5% sits in the top ten. The sequencing used peripheral blood, collected in a trial of Ad26.COV2.S vaccine versus placebo. These receptors originate from a person aged 18-65 years who received the Ad26.COV2.S COVID-19 vaccine or a placebo. Each CDR3 is given with its conserved first and last residue. The order of the fields is J gene, D gene, clone size, V gene, CDR3 protein, CDR3 DNA. A D gene is named only where the DNA matches it firmly. Size tells how often a clone was seen (once, few, many) or the class of an expanded clone, and some rows leave it out.

TRBJ1-2 TRBD1 - TRBV9 CASSAWDRGYYGYTF TGTGCCAGCAGCGCTTGGGACAGGGGGTACTATGGCTACACCTTC
TRBJ2-3 TRBD2 - TRBV7-7 CASSLAPPGRGTDTQYF TGTGCCAGCAGCTTAGCTCCGCCAGGGAGGGGCACAGATACGCAGTATTTT
TRBJ1-5 - - TRBV20-1 CSASGGSGFHQPQHF TGCAGTGCTAGTGGGGGGTCGGGATTCCATCAGCCCCAGCATTTT
TRBJ2-3 TRBD2 - TRBV5-1 CASTAVRTSDSDTQYF TGCGCCAGCACCGCGGTGAGGACTAGCGATTCAGATACGCAGTATTTT
TRBJ1-5 - - TRBV19 CASSIVGNQPQHF TGTGCCAGTAGTATCGTCGGCAATCAGCCCCAGCATTTT
TRBJ2-3 - once TRBV10-3 CAISDGADTQYF TGTGCCATCAGTGATGGAGCGGATACGCAGTATTTT
TRBJ1-4 TRBD1 - TRBV6-5 CASRSDRGSEKLFF TGTGCCAGCAGGTCCGACAGGGGGTCTGAAAAACTGTTTTTT
TRBJ2-3 - few TRBV6-6 CASTPAGSTDTQYF TGTGCCAGCACTCCCGCGGGGAGCACAGATACGCAGTATTTT
TRBJ1-6 TRBD1 - TRBV7-9 CASSLAQGALHF TGTGCCAGCAGCTTAGCACAGGGGGCCCTCCACTTT
TRBJ2-7 - - TRBV12-3/TRBV12-4 CASRRGKSYEQYF TGTGCCAGCAGGCGGGGAAAGTCTTACGAGCAGTACTTC
TRBJ2-7 - - TRBV7-2 CASSLAVHSDGQYF TGTGCCAGCAGCTTAGCGGTACATAGCGACGGGCAGTACTTC
TRBJ1-2 - - TRBV2 CASRNYGYTF TGTGCCAGCAGAAACTATGGCTACACCTTC
TRBJ1-2 - - TRBV28 CASSQGFYGYTF TGTGCCAGCAGCCAGGGATTCTATGGCTACACCTTC
TRBJ2-2 TRBD1 - TRBV15 CATTTGQRTGELFF TGTGCCACCACCACGGGACAGAGAACCGGGGAGCTGTTTTTT
TRBJ2-5 - - TRBV4-1 CASSQVREMGETQYF TGCGCCAGCAGCCAAGTCCGGGAGATGGGAGAGACCCAGTACTTC
TRBJ2-1 TRBD2 - TRBV18 CASSPLAGDNEQFF TGTGCCAGCTCACCACTAGCGGGAGACAATGAGCAGTTCTTC
TRBJ1-2 TRBD1 - TRBV6-5 CASSRTGGGYGYTF TGTGCCAGCAGTAGGACAGGGGGCGGGTATGGCTACACCTTC
TRBJ1-2 - - TRBV30 CAWGPITNYGYTF TGTGCCTGGGGCCCCATAACTAACTATGGCTACACCTTC
TRBJ2-6 - - TRBV7-3 CASSFRAAGANVLTF TGTGCCAGCAGCTTTCGGGCGGCCGGGGCCAACGTCCTGACTTTC
TRBJ1-1 TRBD1 - TRBV19 CASKETGGRLTEAFF TGTGCCAGTAAAGAGACAGGGGGCAGGCTCACTGAAGCTTTCTTT
TRBJ2-7 TRBD1 - TRBV18 CASSPGTGDEQYF TGTGCCAGCTCACCCGGGACAGGGGACGAGCAGTACTTC
TRBJ2-3 - once TRBV9 CASSVGPVADTQYF TGTGCCAGCAGCGTAGGACCGGTCGCAGATACGCAGTATTTT
TRBJ2-1 TRBD2 - TRBV5-5 CASSLTSGRAYNEQFF TGTGCCAGCAGCCTTACTAGCGGGAGGGCCTACAATGAGCAGTTCTTC
TRBJ2-1 TRBD2 - TRBV15 CATSRVSGAGGEQFF TGTGCCACCAGCAGGGTCAGCGGGGCGGGGGGTGAGCAGTTCTTC
TRBJ1-6 - - TRBV28 CASSSQPYNSPLHF TGTGCCAGCAGTTCACAGCCCTATAATTCACCCCTCCACTTT
TRBJ1-1 TRBD1 - TRBV4-3 CASSQDPGQGSNEAFF TGCGCCAGCAGCCAAGACCCCGGACAGGGTTCAAATGAAGCTTTCTTT
TRBJ2-1 - - TRBV20-1 CSASADNEQFF TGCAGTGCTAGCGCAGACAATGAGCAGTTCTTC
TRBJ2-6 - - TRBV19 CATNFVGANVLTF TGTGCCACCAATTTTGTTGGGGCCAACGTCCTGACTTTC